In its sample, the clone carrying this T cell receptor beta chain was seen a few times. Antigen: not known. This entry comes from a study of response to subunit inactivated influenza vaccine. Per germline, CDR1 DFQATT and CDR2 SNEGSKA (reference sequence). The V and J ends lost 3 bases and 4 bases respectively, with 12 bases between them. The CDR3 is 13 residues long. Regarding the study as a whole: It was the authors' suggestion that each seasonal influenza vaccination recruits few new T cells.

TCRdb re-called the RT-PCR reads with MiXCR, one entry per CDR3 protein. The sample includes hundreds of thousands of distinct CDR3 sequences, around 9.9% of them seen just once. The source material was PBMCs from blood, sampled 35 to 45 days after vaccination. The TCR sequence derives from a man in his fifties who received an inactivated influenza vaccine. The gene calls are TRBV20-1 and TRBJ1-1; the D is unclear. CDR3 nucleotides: TGCAGTGCTAGTCGTGGGCTAGGCACTGAAGCTTTCTTT. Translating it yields CSASRGLGTEAFF.